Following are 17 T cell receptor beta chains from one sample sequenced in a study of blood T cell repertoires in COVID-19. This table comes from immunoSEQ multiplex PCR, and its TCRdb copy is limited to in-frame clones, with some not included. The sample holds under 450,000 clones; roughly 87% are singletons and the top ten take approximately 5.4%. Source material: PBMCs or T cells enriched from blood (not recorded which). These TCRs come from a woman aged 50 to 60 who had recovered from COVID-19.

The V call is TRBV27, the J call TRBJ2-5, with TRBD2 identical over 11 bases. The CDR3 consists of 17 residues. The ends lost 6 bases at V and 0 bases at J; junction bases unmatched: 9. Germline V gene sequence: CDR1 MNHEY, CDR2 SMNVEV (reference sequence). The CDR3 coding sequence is TGTGCCAGCAGAACTGACCCGGGACTAGCGGACCAAGAGACCCAGTACTTC. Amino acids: CASRTDPGLADQETQYF.

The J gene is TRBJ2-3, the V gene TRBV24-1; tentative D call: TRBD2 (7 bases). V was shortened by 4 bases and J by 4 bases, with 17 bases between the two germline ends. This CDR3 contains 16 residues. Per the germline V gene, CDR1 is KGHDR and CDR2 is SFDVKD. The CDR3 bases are TGTGCCACCAGTGACCCCCGGGGGGCGGAAGCAGATACGCAGTATTTT. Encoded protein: CATSDPRGAEADTQYF.

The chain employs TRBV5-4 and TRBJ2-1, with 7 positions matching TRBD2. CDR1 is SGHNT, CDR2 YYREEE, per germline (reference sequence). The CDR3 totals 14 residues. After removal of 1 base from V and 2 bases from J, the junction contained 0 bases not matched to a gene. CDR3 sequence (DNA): TGTGCCAGCAGCTTGCGGGAGGCCTACAATGAGCAGTTCTTC. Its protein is CASSLREAYNEQFF.

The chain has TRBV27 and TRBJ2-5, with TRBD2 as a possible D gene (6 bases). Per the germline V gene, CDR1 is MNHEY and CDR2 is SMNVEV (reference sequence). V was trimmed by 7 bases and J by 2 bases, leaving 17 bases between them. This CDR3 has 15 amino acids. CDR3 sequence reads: CASTSFGGRQETQYF. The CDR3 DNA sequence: TGTGCCAGCACATCCTTTGGGGGGAGACAAGAGACCCAGTACTTC.

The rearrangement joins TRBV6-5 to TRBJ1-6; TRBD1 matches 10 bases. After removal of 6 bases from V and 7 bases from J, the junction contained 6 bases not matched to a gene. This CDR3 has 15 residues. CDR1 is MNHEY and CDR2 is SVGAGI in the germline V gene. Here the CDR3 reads CASSSPGQGNSPLHF. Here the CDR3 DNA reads TGTGCCAGCAGCTCTCCGGGACAGGGGAATTCACCCCTCCACTTT.

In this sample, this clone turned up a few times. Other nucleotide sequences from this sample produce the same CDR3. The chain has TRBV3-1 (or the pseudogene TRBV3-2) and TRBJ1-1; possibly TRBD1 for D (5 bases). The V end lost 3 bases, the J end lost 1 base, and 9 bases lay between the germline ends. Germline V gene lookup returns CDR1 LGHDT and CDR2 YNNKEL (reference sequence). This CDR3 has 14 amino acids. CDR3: CASSQPQGNTEAFF. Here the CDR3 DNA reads TGTGCCAGCAGCCAGCCTCAGGGGAACACTGAAGCTTTCTTT.

CDR3: CASSQEVGGRENGYTF. The CDR3 nucleotides read TGTGCCAGCAGCCAAGAAGTTGGGGGGCGGGAGAATGGCTACACCTTC. The chain joins TRBV4-2 to TRBJ1-2; possibly TRBD1 for D (6 bases). The V end was cut by 0 bases, the J end by 6 bases, with 17 bases between. The CDR3 consists of 16 residues. CDR1 is LGHNA and CDR2 is YNFKEQ in the germline V gene.

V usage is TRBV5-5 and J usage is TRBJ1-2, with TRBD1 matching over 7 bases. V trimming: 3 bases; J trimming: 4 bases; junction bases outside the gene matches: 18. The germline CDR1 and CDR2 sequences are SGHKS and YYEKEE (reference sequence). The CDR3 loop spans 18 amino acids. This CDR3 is CASSSPYEQGTWSYGYTF. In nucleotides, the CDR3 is TGTGCCAGCAGCTCGCCGTACGAACAGGGGACCTGGAGCTATGGCTACACCTTC. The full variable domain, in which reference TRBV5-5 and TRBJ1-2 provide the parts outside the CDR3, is DAGVTQSPTHLIKTRGQQVTLRCSPISGHKSVSWYQQVLGQGPQFIFQYYEKEERGRGNFPDRFSARQFPNYSSELNVNALLLGDSALYLCASSSPYEQGTWSYGYTFGSGTRLTVV.

DNA for the CDR3: TGTGCCAGCAGCCCCCGGACTCAAACCTACGAGCAGTACTTC. This encodes CASSPRTQTYEQYF. V and J are TRBV9 and TRBJ2-7, with a tentative D call TRBD2 (5 bases). Germline assignment: CDR1 SGDLS and CDR2 YYNGEE. V lost 4 bases and J lost 2, with 13 bases in between. The CDR3 spans 14 residues.

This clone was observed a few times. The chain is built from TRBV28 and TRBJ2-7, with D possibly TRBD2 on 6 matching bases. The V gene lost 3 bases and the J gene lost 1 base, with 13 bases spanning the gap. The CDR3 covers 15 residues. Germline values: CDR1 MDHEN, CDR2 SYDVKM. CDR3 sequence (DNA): TGTGCCAGCAGTTTCCCCGAGGGGAGGTCCTACGAGCAGTACTTC. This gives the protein CASSFPEGRSYEQYF.

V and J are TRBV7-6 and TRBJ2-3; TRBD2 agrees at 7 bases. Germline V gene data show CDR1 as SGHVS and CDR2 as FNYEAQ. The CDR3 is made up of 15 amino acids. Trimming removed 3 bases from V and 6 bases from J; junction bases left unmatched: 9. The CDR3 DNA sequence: TGTGCCAGCAGCTTCGTCAGCGGGATTGCTGATACGCAGTATTTT. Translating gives CASSFVSGIADTQYF.

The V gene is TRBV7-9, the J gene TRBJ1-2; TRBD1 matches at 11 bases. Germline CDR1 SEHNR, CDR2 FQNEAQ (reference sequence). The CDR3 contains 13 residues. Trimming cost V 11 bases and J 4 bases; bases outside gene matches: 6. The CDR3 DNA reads TGTGCCGGAGGACAGGGGGCCAGCTATGGCTACACCTTC. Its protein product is CAGGQGASYGYTF.

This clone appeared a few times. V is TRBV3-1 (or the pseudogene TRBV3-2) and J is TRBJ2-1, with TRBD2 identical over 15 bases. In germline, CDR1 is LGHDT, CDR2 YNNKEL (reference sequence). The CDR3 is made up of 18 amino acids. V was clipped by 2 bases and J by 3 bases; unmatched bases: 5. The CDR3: CASSQPGLAGGNYNEQFF. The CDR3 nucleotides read TGTGCCAGCAGCCAACCGGGACTAGCGGGAGGTAACTACAATGAGCAGTTCTTC.

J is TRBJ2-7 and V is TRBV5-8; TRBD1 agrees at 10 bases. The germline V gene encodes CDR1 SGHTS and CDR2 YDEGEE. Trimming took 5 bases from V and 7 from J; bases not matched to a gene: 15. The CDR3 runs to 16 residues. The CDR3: CASSPTSGTGAVEQYF. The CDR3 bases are TGTGCCAGCAGTCCGACGTCCGGGACAGGGGCCGTGGAGCAGTACTTC.

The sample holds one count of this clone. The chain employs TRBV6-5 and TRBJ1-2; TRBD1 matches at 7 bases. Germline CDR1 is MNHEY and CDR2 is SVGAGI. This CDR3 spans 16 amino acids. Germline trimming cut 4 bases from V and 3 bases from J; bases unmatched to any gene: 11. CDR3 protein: CASSLLTGKSYYGYTF. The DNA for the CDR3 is TGTGCCAGCAGTTTGTTGACAGGGAAAAGTTACTATGGCTACACCTTC.

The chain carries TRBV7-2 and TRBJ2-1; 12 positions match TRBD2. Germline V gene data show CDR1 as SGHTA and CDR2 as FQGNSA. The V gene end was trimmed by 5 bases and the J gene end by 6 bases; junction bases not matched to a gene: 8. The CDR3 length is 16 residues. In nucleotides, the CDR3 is TGTGCCAGCAGCCCCCGGGGACTAGCGGGTGGCAATGAGCAGTTCTTC. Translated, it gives CASSPRGLAGGNEQFF.

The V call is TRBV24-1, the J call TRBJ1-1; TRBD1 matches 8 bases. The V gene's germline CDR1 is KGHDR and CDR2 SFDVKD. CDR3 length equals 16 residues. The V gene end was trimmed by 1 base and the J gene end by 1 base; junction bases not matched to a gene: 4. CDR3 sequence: CATSDLQGVKNTEAFF. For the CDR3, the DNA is TGTGCCACCAGTGATTTACAGGGGGTTAAGAACACTGAAGCTTTCTTT.